This TCR beta chain was identified in a study of cytomegalovirus exposure and HLA in healthy donors. The wider study: Prior work identified some 120 million unique TCR beta sequences in roughly 180 million T cells. Whole-study findings and limits: Reports indicate that TCR beta sequences accurately predicted the HLA-A and HLA-B alleles of most subjects. In a later analysis, most CMV-associated TCR beta chains appeared HLA-restricted.

Comments on this clone: Its specificity is not known.

It was with 60 Vbeta and 13 Jbeta primers that the PCR ran. The method was immunoSEQ multiplex PCR; TCRdb's version includes in-frame clones alone and lacks a portion of them. The sample carries under 200,000 clones, about 76% recorded once. V lost 6 bases to trimming and J lost 4 bases, with 15 bases between them. CDR1 and CDR2 (germline): KGHSH, LQKENI. The CDR3 runs to 14 residues. The gene calls are TRBV18 and TRBJ1-1; D perhaps matches TRBD1 (5 bases). The TCR originated in a male donor in good health and CMV-seropositive. The sequencing input was PBMCs. CDR3 nucleotide sequence: TGTGCCAGCTCCCTGGGCCAGGGCGGCACTGAAGCTTTCTTT. It encodes CASSLGQGGTEAFF.